This TCR beta chain was sequenced in a study of T-cell memory formation after mild COVID-19. Overall study results and limits: CD4/CD8 balance held among clones contracting day 15 to 85, and later expanders leaned CD4+.

Worth noting for this clonotype: Its antigen remains unidentified.

TCRdb re-called the 5' RACE reads with MiXCR, one entry per CDR3 protein. The data hold 98,000 or so distinct CDR3 sequences, with roughly a sixth observed a single time. Germline loops: CDR1 SGHTA, CDR2 FQGTGA. The CDR3 is 13 residues long. With 3 bases removed from V and 9 bases from J, the gap between germline ends came to 12 bases. The sequenced sample consisted of PBMCs or a T cell subset sorted from them (not recorded which). The TCR comes from a man younger than 30 who had mild COVID-19 (a few samples of this study predate the infection). Cell type and time point are not known. The chain has TRBV7-3 and TRBJ2-1, with a weak D call TRBD2 (5 bases). The CDR3 region has the DNA TGTGCCAGCAGCTTTACCGAGCGGAGTGAGCAGTTCTTC. Translated: CASSFTERSEQFF.